These 27 T cell receptor beta chains share one sample of origin, sequenced in a study of neurological immune-mediated disorders. Each CDR3 protein is one row after TCRdb ran MiXCR on the 5' RACE reads. Of 70,000 or so distinct CDR3 sequences in the sample, 2.5% to 4% were seen once. Sequencing was done on a sample of PBMCs. These receptors were obtained from a woman aged 45-59 years with multiple sclerosis.

This clonotype was seen at least ten times. The V call is TRBV5-1, the J call TRBJ1-1, with 9 positions matching TRBD1. This CDR3 is built from 15 residues. Losses at the gene ends were 4 bases for V and 2 bases for J; bases not matched to a gene: 6. Germline CDR1 SGHRS, CDR2 YFSETQ. CDR3 nucleotide sequence: TGCGCCAGCAGCACGGACAGGGGCGCAAACACTGAAGCTTTCTTT. Translating gives CASSTDRGANTEAFF.

This clonotype came up many times. The chain is built from TRBV27 and TRBJ2-2; 8 bases are a match to TRBD2. With V trimmed by 9 bases and J by 1 base, 1 base remained unmatched. CDR3 length: 13 amino acids. The germline CDR1 and CDR2 sequences are MNHEY and SMNVEV (reference sequence). The CDR3 sequence is CASGTRNTGELFF. The DNA for the CDR3 is TGTGCCAGTGGGACTAGGAACACCGGGGAGCTGTTTTTT.

This clonotype has at least ten counts. J is TRBJ2-3 and V is TRBV20-1, with a weak D call TRBD2 (5 bases). CDR3 length: 14 residues. V lost 3 bases and J 6 bases, leaving 16 bases between the germline ends. Germline CDR1 and CDR2: DFQATT and SNEGSKA (reference sequence). CDR3 bases: TGCAGTGCTAGTGGAGGTCAGGTGTTGGATACGCAGTATTTT. Amino acids: CSASGGQVLDTQYF.

This clonotype was seen many times. The V gene is TRBV4-3, the J gene TRBJ2-3, with D possibly called TRBD1 or TRBD2 (6 bases each). Germline assignment: CDR1 LGHNA and CDR2 YSLEER. Trimming left V 1 base short and J 2 bases short, with 10 bases between. The CDR3 contains 15 residues. CDR3 nucleotide sequence: TGCGCCAGCAGCCAAGGAGGGGGGACCACAGATACGCAGTATTTT. Protein sequence: CASSQGGGTTDTQYF.

This clonotype was counted many times. The chain recombines TRBV3-1 with TRBJ1-1; D is undetermined. The V end lost 4 bases, the J end lost 0 bases, and 9 bases lay between the germline ends. Per the germline V gene, CDR1 is LGHDT and CDR2 is YNNKEL (reference sequence). The CDR3 runs 14 residues. DNA of the CDR3: TGTGCCAGCAGCCGCAGCTCAATGAACACTGAAGCTTTCTTT. Translated, it gives CASSRSSMNTEAFF.

This clonotype was recorded many times. This chain links TRBV5-5 with TRBJ1-2, with unresolved D. The germline V gene has CDR1 SGHKS and CDR2 YYEKEE (reference sequence). V was clipped by 4 bases and J by 2 bases, with 18 bases between them. The CDR3 extends over 16 amino acids. CDR3: CASSLQWSRGNYGYTF. The DNA of the CDR3 is TGTGCCAGCAGCCTGCAATGGTCCCGGGGAAACTATGGCTACACCTTC.

J is TRBJ2-4 and V is TRBV19; D unclear. The V gene's germline CDR1 is LNHDA and CDR2 SQIVND (reference sequence). The CDR3 is 15 amino acids. V was clipped by 1 base and J by 1 base, with 8 bases between them. The CDR3 is CASSIARRAKNIQYF. As DNA, the CDR3 is TGTGCCAGTAGTATAGCCCGCAGGGCCAAAAACATTCAGTACTTC.

This clonotype was seen ten or more times. The rearrangement links TRBV5-6 to TRBJ1-6, with D uncertain. V lost 2 bases and J 0 bases, leaving 6 bases between the germline ends. This CDR3 comprises 15 residues. Germline lookup yields CDR1 SGHDT and CDR2 YYEEEE. The CDR3 coding sequence is TGTGCCAGCAGCTTAGGGAACTCCTATAATTCACCCCTCCACTTT. This gives the protein CASSLGNSYNSPLHF.

This clonotype was seen at least ten times. J is TRBJ2-5 and V is TRBV29-1; D call uncertain. Germline V CDR1 and CDR2: SQVTM, ANQGSEA. V was cut by 3 bases and J by 6 bases, with 8 bases left in between. The CDR3 is 11 amino acids. CDR3 nucleotides: TGCAGCGTTGACCTGGCAAAGACCCAGTACTTC. It yields the protein CSVDLAKTQYF.

This clonotype was counted ten times or more. V is TRBV7-2 and J is TRBJ2-4, with TRBD2 matching over 12 bases. Germline lookup yields CDR1 SGHTA and CDR2 FQGNSA. J gave up 5 bases and V 1 base, and 3 bases lay outside the gene matches. The CDR3 covers 16 residues. The CDR3, as DNA: TGTGCCAGCAGCTTAGTACTAGCGGGGGGTGAAAACATTCAGTACTTC. It yields the protein CASSLVLAGGENIQYF.

In this sample, this clonotype turned up many times. The chain couples TRBV5-1 to TRBJ1-4; no definite D call. The V and J ends lost 4 bases and 7 bases respectively, with 14 bases between them. The germline gives CDR1 SGHRS, CDR2 YFSETQ. The CDR3 has 14 amino acids. CDR3 loop: CASSTDAWSEKLFF. CDR3 DNA: TGCGCCAGCAGCACCGACGCGTGGAGTGAAAAACTGTTTTTT.

This clonotype was seen many times. The rearrangement uses TRBV7-2 and TRBJ2-7, with a tentative D call TRBD2 (6 bases). Germline CDR1 and CDR2: SGHTA and FQGNSA. CDR3 size: 15 residues. Trimming left V 3 bases short and J 1 base short, with 13 bases between. CDR3 DNA: TGTGCCAGCAGCTTGGGGGGAGGCGCATCCTACGAGCAGTACTTC. It is translated as CASSLGGGASYEQYF.

This clonotype was observed at least ten times. The CDR3 DNA is TGTGCCAGCAGCCAAAGGGAATACTCCTATAATTCACCCCTCCACTTT. As protein: CASSQREYSYNSPLHF. The chain links TRBV3-1 to TRBJ1-6; no reliable D call. V lost 2 bases and J 0 bases, leaving 8 bases between the germline ends. CDR1 is LGHDT and CDR2 is YNNKEL in the germline V gene (reference sequence). The CDR3 length is 16 residues.

This clonotype came up many times. Here the CDR3 reads CSAQGLTYNEQFF. The CDR3 bases are TGCAGTGCTCAGGGTCTTACCTACAATGAGCAGTTCTTC. The V call is TRBV20-1, the J call TRBJ2-1; D might be TRBD1 (5 bases). V was shortened by 5 bases and J by 2 bases, with 10 bases between the two germline ends. Germline V lookup: CDR1 DFQATT, CDR2 SNEGSKA (reference sequence). This CDR3 contains 13 residues.

This clonotype was observed many times. This chain links TRBV4-1 with TRBJ1-5, with no clear D. The germline gives CDR1 MGHRA, CDR2 YSYEKL. CDR3 length equals 14 residues. V lost 4 bases and J lost 0, with 7 bases in between. The chain's CDR3 is CASSRGDSNQPQHF. DNA of the CDR3: TGCGCCAGCAGCCGCGGGGATAGCAATCAGCCCCAGCATTTT.

There are many counts of this clonotype. The chain links TRBV6-5 to TRBJ2-2, with D possibly matching TRBD1 (6 bases). The CDR3 contains 17 residues. V was pared by 6 bases and J by 4 bases, with 21 bases between. CDR1 MNHEY and CDR2 SVGAGI come from the germline V gene. CDR3: CASRGDGATGFTGELFF. DNA of the CDR3: TGTGCCAGCAGGGGGGACGGGGCCACAGGGTTCACCGGGGAGCTGTTTTTT.

The table lists this clonotype with many counts. This chain uses TRBV5-1 with TRBJ2-1; D might be TRBD2 (6 bases). The CDR3 has 15 residues. The germline V gene has CDR1 SGHRS and CDR2 YFSETQ. Trimming pared 2 bases from V and 0 bases from J, leaving 9 bases between. The CDR3 coding sequence is TGCGCCAGCAGCTTAGACGGGAGCTCCTACAATGAGCAGTTCTTC. It codes for CASSLDGSSYNEQFF. Full variable domain (missing parts from reference TRBV5-1 and TRBJ2-1): KAGVTQTPRYLIKTRGQQVTLSCSPISGHRSVSWYQQTPGQGLQFLFEYFSETQRNKGNFPGRFSGRQFSNSRSEMNVSTLELGDSALYLCASSLDGSSYNEQFFGPGTRLTVL.

This clonotype appeared many times. The CDR3 nucleotides read TGTGCCAGCAGCTTAGGGCCACGGGAGCTGTTTTTT. It yields the protein CASSLGPRELFF. The chain is built from TRBV7-2 and TRBJ2-2; no clear D gene. This CDR3 comprises 12 residues. Germline lookup yields CDR1 SGHTA and CDR2 FQGNSA. Trimming pared 1 base from V and 9 bases from J, leaving 6 bases between.

The chain has TRBV20-1 and TRBJ2-3, with D uncertain. Germline-derived CDR1 and CDR2 are DFQATT and SNEGSKA (reference sequence). V lost 3 bases and J lost 2, with 9 bases in between. This CDR3 is built from 13 residues. CDR3 protein: CSARSTITDTQYF. The CDR3 nucleotides are TGCAGTGCTAGGTCCACTATCACAGATACGCAGTATTTT.

Many counts were recorded for this clonotype. J is TRBJ2-7 and V is TRBV12-3 or TRBV12-4; D is unresolved. V was cut by 6 bases and J by 2 bases, with 23 bases left in between. This CDR3 comprises 17 residues. The CDR3 bases are TGTGCCAGCAGCACGCAAGCGATCAACTCGGCCGCCTACGAGCAGTACTTC. This gives the protein CASSTQAINSAAYEQYF.

This clonotype occurred many times. The J gene is TRBJ2-1, the V gene TRBV20-1; perhaps TRBD2 as D (6 bases). The germline V gene has CDR1 DFQATT and CDR2 SNEGSKA (reference sequence). There are 12 residues in the CDR3. Trimming left V 0 bases short and J 10 bases short, with 10 bases between. CDR3 in amino acids: CSARDPRGEQFF. In nucleotides, the CDR3 is TGCAGTGCTAGAGACCCCCGGGGGGAGCAGTTCTTC.

In this sample, this clonotype turned up many times. The CDR3 DNA reads as TGTGCCAGCAGCCCGGCGGAGGGACGGCGCTACACCTTC. Translation: CASSPAEGRRYTF. The chain links TRBV3-1 to TRBJ1-2, with D possibly TRBD1 on 5 matching bases. V was pared by 4 bases and J by 9 bases, with 15 bases between. This CDR3 is built from 13 residues. Germline V gives CDR1 LGHDT, CDR2 YNNKEL (reference sequence).

The sample holds many counts of this clonotype. V and J are TRBV29-1 and TRBJ1-1; D not certain. CDR1 is SQVTM, CDR2 ANQGSEA, per germline. Trimming removed 3 bases at V and 4 bases at J, with 12 bases between. This CDR3 has 13 amino acids. CDR3 DNA sequence: TGCAGCGTTGACGCAAGAAGGGTCACTGAAGCTTTCTTT. Amino acids: CSVDARRVTEAFF.

This clonotype was observed at least ten times. The J gene is TRBJ2-5, the V gene TRBV20-1; unclear D gene. This CDR3 spans 11 amino acids. V lost 3 bases and J lost 4, with 6 bases in between. The germline V gene has CDR1 DFQATT and CDR2 SNEGSKA (reference sequence). CDR3: CSASIAETQYF. The CDR3 DNA reads TGCAGTGCTAGTATCGCAGAGACCCAGTACTTC.

This clonotype was observed at least ten times. The rearrangement uses TRBV10-3 and TRBJ2-3; no firm D call. The CDR3 spans 14 residues. Germline CDR1 is ENHRY and CDR2 is SYGVKD. The V gene lost 3 bases and the J gene lost 3 bases, with 10 bases spanning the gap. The CDR3: CAISDRRATDTQYF. CDR3 nucleotide sequence: TGTGCCATCAGTGACCGGCGAGCAACAGATACGCAGTATTTT.

In this sample, this clonotype turned up many times. The chain combines TRBV7-2 with TRBJ1-5; the match to TRBD1 covers 7 bases. CDR1 and CDR2 (germline): SGHTA, FQGNSA. Trimming took 5 bases from V and 2 from J; bases not matched to a gene: 6. The CDR3 has 15 residues. The CDR3 spells CASSQNQGGNQPQHF. The CDR3 nucleotides are TGTGCCAGCAGCCAAAACCAGGGGGGCAATCAGCCCCAGCATTTT.

The J gene is TRBJ2-3, the V gene TRBV7-9; unclear D gene. Per the germline V gene, CDR1 is SEHNR and CDR2 is FQNEAQ (reference sequence). Trimming removed 5 bases at V and 2 bases at J, with 11 bases between. The CDR3 extends over 14 amino acids. CDR3 nucleotide sequence: TGTGCCAGCAGCATCACGCTCAACACAGATACGCAGTATTTT. Protein: CASSITLNTDTQYF.